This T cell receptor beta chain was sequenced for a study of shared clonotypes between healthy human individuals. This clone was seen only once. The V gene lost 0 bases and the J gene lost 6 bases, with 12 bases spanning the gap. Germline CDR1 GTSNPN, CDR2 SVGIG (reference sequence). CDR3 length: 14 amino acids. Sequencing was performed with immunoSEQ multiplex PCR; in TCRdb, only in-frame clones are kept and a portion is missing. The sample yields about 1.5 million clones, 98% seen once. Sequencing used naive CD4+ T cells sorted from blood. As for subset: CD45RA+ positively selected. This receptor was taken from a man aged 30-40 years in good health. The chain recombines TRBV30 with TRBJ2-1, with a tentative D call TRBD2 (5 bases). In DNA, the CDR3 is TGTGCCTGGAGTGTTCGGCGGGCTTCCAATGAGCAGTTCTTC. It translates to CAWSVRRASNEQFF. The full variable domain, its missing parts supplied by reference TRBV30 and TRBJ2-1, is SQTIHQWPATLVQPVGSPLSLECTVEGTSNPNLYWYRQAAGRGLQLLFYSVGIGQISSEVPQNLSASRPQDRQFILSSKKLLLSDSGFYLCAWSVRRASNEQFFGPGTRLTVL.